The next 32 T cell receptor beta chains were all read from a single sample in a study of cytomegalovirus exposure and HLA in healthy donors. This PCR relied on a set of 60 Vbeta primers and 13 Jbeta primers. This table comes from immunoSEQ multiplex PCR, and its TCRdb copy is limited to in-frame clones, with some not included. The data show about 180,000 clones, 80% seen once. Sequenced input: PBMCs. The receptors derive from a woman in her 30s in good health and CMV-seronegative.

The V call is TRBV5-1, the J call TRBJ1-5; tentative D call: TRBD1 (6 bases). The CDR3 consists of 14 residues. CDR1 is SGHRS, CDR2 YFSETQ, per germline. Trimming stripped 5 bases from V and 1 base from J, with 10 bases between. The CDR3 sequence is CASSLDRSNQPQHF. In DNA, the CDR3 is TGCGCCAGCAGTTTAGACAGGAGCAATCAGCCCCAGCATTTT.

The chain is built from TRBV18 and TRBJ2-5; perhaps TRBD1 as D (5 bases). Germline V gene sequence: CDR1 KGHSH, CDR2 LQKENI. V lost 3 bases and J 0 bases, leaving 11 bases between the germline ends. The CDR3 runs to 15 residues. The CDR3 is CASSPQQEYQETQYF. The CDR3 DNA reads TGTGCCAGCTCACCGCAACAGGAGTACCAAGAGACCCAGTACTTC.

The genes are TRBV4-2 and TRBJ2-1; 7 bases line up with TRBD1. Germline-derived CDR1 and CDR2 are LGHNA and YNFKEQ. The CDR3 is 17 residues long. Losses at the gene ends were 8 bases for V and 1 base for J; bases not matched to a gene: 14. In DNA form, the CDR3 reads TGTGCCAGCGGACGAACCGGGACAGTATTTTCCTACAATGAGCAGTTCTTC. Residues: CASGRTGTVFSYNEQFF.

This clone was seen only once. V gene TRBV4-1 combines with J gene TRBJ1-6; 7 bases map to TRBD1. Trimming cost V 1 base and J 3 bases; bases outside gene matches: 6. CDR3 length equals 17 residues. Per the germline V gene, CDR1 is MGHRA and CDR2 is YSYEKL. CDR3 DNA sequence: TGCGCCAGCAGCCAAGTTTGGACAGGAGTCTATAATTCACCCCTCCACTTT. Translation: CASSQVWTGVYNSPLHF.

CDR3 coding DNA: TGTGCCAGCAGTGACGATTTAGGCCTAGCCCCGAGGTACGAGCAGTACTTC. Translation: CASSDDLGLAPRYEQYF. This chain joins TRBV2 and TRBJ2-7, with D perhaps TRBD2 (5 bases). Germline V gene lookup returns CDR1 SNHLY and CDR2 FYNNEI. The CDR3 totals 17 residues. Trimming left V 3 bases short and J 4 bases short, with 22 bases between.

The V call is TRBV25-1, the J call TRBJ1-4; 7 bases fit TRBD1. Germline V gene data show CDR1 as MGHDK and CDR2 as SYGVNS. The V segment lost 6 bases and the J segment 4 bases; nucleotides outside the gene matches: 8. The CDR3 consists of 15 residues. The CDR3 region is CASRPDRVVNEKLFF. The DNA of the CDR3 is TGTGCCAGCAGACCCGACAGGGTAGTTAATGAAAAACTGTTTTTT.

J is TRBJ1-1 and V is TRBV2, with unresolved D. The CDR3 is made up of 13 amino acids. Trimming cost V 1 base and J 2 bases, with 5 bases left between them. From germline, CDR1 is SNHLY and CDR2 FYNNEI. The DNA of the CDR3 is TGTGCCAGCAGTGAAGTCCTAAACACTGAAGCTTTCTTT. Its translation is CASSEVLNTEAFF.

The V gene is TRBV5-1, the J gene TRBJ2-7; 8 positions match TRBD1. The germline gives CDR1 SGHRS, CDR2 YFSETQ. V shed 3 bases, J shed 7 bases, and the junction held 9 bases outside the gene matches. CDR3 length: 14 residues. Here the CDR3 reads CASSSSGQGREQYF. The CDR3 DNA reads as TGCGCCAGCAGCTCCAGTGGACAGGGCAGGGAGCAGTACTTC.

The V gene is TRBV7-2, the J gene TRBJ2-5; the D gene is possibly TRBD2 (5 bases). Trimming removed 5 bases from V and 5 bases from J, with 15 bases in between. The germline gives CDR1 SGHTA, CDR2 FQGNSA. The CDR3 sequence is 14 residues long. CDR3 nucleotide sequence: TGTGCCAGCAGCAAGCGGACGAATTCGGAGACCCAGTACTTC. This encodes CASSKRTNSETQYF.

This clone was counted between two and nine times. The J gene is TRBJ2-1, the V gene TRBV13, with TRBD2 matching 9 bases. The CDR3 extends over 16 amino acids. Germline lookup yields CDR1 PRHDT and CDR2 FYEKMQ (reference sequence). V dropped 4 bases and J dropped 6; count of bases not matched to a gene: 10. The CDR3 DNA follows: TGTGCCAGCAGCTCTCAGGGGCTAGCGGGGAGCAATGAGCAGTTCTTC. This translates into CASSSQGLAGSNEQFF.

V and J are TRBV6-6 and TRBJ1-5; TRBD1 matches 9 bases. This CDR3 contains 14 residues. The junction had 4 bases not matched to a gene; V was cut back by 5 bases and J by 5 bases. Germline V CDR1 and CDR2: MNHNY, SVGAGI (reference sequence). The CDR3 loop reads CASSPQGAYQPQHF. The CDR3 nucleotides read TGTGCCAGCAGTCCACAGGGGGCATATCAGCCCCAGCATTTT.

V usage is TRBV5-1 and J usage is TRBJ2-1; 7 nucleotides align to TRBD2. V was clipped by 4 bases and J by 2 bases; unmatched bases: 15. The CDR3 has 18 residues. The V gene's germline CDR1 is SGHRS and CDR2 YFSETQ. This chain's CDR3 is CASSGGLAVKQTYNEQFF. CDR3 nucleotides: TGCGCCAGCAGCGGAGGGCTAGCGGTTAAACAAACCTACAATGAGCAGTTCTTC.

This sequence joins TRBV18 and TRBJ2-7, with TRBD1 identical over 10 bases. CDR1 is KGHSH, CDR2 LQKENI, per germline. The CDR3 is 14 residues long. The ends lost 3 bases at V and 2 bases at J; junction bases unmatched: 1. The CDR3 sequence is CASSPDRGTYEQYF. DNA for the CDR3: TGTGCCAGCTCACCGGACAGGGGGACCTACGAGCAGTACTTC. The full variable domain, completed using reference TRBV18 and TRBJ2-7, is NAGVMQNPRHLVRRRGQEARLRCSPMKGHSHVYWYRQLPEEGLKFMVYLQKENIIDESGMPKERFSAEFPKEGPSILRIQQVVRGDSAAYFCASSPDRGTYEQYFGPGTRLTVT.

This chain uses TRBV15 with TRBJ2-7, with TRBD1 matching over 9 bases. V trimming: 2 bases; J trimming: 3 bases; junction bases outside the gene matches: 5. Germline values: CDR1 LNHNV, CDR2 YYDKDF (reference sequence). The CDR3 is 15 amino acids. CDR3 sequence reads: CATSRTGTGNYEQYF. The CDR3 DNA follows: TGTGCCACCAGCAGAACCGGGACAGGGAACTACGAGCAGTACTTC.

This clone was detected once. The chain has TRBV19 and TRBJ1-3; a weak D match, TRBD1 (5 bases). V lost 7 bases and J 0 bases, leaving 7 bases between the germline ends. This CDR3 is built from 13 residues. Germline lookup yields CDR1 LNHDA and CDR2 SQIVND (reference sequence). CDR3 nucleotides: TGTGCCAGTACACAGGACTCTGGAAACACCATATATTTT. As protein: CASTQDSGNTIYF.

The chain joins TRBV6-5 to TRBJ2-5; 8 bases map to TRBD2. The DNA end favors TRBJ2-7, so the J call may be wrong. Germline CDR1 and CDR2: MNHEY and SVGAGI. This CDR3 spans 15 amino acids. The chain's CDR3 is CASGVPNGGVYEQYF. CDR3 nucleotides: TGTGCCAGCGGGGTCCCTAACGGGGGGGTCTACGAGCAGTACTTC.

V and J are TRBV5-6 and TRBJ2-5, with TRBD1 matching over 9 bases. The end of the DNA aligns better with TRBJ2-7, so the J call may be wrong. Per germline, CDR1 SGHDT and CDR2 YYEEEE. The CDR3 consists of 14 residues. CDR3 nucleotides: TGTGCCAGCAGCGCAACCGGGACAGGGTACGAGCAGTACTTC. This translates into CASSATGTGYEQYF.

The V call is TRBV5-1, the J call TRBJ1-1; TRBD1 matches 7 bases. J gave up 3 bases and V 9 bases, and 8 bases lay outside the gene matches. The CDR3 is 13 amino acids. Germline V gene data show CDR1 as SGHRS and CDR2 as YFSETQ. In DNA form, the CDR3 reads TGCGCCACCCGCGACAGGGAGTACACTGAAGCTTTCTTT. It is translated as CATRDREYTEAFF.

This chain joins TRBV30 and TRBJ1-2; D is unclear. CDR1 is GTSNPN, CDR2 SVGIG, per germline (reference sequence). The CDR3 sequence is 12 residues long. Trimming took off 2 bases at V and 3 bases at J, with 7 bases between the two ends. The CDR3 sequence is CAWSLLDYGYTF. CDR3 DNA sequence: TGTGCCTGGAGTCTATTGGACTATGGCTACACCTTC.

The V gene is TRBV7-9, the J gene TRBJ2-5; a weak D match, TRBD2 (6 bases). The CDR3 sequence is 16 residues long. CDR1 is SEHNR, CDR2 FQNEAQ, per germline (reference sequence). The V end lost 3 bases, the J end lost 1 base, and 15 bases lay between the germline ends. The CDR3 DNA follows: TGTGCCAGCAGCTTTATTCCGAGCGGGTCCCAAGAGACCCAGTACTTC. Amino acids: CASSFIPSGSQETQYF.

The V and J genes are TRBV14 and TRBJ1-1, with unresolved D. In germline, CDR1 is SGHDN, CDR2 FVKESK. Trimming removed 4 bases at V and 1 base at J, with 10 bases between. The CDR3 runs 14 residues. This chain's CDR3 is CASSPLGGNTEAFF. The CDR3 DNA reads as TGTGCCAGCAGCCCATTAGGAGGGAACACTGAAGCTTTCTTT.

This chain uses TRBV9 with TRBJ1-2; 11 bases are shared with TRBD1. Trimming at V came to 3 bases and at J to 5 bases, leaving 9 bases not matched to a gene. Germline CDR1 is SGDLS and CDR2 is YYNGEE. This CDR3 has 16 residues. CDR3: CASSDGQGARLYGYTF. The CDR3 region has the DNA TGTGCCAGCAGCGACGGACAGGGGGCGAGATTATATGGCTACACCTTC.

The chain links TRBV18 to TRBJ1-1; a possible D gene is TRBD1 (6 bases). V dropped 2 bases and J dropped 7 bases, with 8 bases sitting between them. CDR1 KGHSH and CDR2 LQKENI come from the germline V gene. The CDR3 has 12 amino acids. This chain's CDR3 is CASSPKQGEAFF. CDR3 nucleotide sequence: TGTGCCAGCTCACCAAAACAGGGTGAAGCTTTCTTT.

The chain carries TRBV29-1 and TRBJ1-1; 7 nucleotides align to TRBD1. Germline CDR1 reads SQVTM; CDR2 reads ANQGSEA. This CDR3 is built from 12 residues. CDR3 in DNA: TGCAGTATCGGGACAGACGTCACTGAAGCTTTCTTT. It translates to CSIGTDVTEAFF.

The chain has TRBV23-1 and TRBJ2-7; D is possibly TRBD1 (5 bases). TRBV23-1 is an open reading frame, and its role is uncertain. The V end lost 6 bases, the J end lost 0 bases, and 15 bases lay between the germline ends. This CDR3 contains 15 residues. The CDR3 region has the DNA TGCGCCAGCAGCCGGACACAACAAACCTCCTACGAGCAGTACTTC. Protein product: CASSRTQQTSYEQYF.

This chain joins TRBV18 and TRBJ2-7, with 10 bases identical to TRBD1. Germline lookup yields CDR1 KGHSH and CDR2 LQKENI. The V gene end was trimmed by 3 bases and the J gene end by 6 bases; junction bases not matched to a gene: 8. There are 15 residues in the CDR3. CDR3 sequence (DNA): TGTGCCAGCTCACCGGCCCAGACAGGGGGCCCCGAGCAGTACTTC. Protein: CASSPAQTGGPEQYF.

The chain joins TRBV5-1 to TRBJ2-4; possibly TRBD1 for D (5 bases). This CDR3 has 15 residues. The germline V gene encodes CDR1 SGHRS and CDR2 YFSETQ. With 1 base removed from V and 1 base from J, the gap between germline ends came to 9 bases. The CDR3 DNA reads TGCGCCAGCAGCTTGCAGGGTGATGCCAAAAACATTCAGTACTTC. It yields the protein CASSLQGDAKNIQYF.

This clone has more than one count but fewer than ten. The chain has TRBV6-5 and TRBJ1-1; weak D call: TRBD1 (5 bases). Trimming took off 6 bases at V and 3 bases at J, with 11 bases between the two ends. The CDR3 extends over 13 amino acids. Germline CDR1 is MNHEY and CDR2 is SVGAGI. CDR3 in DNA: TGTGCCAGCAGCTGGGGGGTGGACACTGAAGCTTTCTTT. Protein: CASSWGVDTEAFF.

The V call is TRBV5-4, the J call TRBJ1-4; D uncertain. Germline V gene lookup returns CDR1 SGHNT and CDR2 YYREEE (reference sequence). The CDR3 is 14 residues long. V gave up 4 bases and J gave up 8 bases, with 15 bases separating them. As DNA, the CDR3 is TGTGCCAGCAGCCCCGGACTCCGAAGGGAAAAACTGTTTTTT. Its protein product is CASSPGLRREKLFF.

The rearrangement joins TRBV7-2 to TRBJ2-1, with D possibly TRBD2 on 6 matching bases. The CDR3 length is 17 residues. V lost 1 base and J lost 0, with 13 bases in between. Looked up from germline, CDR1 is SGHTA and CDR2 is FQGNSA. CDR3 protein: CASSLGLRGSSYNEQFF. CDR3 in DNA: TGTGCCAGCAGCTTAGGGTTACGGGGGAGCTCCTACAATGAGCAGTTCTTC.

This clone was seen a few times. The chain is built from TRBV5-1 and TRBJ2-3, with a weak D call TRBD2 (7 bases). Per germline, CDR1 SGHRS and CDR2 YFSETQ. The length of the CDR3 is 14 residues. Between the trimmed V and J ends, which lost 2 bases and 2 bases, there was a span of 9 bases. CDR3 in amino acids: CASSLGGATDTQYF. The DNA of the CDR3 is TGCGCCAGCAGCTTAGGGGGGGCCACAGATACGCAGTATTTT.

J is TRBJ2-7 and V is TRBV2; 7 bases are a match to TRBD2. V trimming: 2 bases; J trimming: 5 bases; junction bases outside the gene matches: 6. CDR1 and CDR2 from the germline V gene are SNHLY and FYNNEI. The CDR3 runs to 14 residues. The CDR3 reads CASSELRGGDEQYF. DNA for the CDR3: TGTGCCAGCAGTGAATTAAGGGGAGGGGACGAGCAGTACTTC.